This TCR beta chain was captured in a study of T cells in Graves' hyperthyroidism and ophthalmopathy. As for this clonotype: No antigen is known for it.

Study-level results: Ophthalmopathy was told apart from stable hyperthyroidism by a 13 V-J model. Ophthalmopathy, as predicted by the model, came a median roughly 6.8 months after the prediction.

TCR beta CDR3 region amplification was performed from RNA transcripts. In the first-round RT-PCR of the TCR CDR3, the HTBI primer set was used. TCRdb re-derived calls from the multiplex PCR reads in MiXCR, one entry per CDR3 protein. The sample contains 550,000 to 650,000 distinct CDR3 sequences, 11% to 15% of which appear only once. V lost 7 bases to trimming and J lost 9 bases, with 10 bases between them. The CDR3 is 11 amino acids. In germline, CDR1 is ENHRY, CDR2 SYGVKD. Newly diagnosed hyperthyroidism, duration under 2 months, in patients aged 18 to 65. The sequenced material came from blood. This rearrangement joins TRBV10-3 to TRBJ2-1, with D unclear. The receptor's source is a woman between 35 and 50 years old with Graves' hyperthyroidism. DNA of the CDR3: TGTGCCATCATGGGTGATGGTGAGCAGTTCTTC. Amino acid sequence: CAIMGDGEQFF.